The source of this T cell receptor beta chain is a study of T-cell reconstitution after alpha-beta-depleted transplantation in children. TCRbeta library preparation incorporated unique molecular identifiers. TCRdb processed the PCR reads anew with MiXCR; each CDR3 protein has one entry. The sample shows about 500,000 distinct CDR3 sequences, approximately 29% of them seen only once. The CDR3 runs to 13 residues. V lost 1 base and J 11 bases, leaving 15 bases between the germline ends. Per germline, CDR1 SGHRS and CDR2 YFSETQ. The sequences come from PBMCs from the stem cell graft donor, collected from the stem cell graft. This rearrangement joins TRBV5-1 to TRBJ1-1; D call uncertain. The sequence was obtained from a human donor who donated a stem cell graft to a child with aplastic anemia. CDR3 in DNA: TGCGCCAGCAGCTTGTTTGGAAATGATCTGGCTTTCTTT. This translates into CASSLFGNDLAFF.